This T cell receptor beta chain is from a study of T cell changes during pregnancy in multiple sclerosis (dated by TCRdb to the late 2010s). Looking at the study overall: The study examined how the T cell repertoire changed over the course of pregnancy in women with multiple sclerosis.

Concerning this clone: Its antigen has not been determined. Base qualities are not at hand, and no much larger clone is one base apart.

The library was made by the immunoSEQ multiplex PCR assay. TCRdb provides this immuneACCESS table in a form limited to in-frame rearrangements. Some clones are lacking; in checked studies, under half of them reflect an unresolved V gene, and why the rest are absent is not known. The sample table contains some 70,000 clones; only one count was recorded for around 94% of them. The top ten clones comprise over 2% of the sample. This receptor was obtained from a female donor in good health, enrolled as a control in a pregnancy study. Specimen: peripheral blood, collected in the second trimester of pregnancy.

The encoded CDR3 is CASSQVLRGNEQYF. In nucleotides, the sequence is TGCGCCAGCAGCCAGGTTTTAAGGGGGAACGAGCAGTACTTC. This receptor chain uses TRBV4-3 and TRBJ2-7; matching of 6 bases hints at TRBD1 as the D gene. The germline V gene encodes CDR1 LGHNA and CDR2 YSLEER. Spanning cysteine to phenylalanine, the CDR3 consists of 14 amino acids. The CDR3 DNA has 42 bases and is translated from base 1. Trimming at the junction amounts to 3 bases on V and 5 bases on J, and the germline ends lie 14 bases apart.